This TCR beta chain was found in a study of blood T cell repertoires in COVID-19. About the study: COVID-19 samples, acute and convalescent, were from the United States, Italy and Spain.

Original processing methods: Using reference gene primer amplification, nucleated cell counts were estimated. Repertoires were generated with immunoSEQ multiplex PCR, while TCRdb's copy carries only in-frame clones and drops some. V and J calls and clone size are given by that table; D and trimming were obtained from the DNA. The repertoire holds tens of thousands of clones, 89% seen once, with about 1.6% in the top ten. The receptor comes from a man between 60 and 75 years old with acute or convalescent COVID-19. The sequencing sample was made of peripheral blood.

In nucleotides, the CDR3 is TGTGCCACCAGCATAAATCGGGGGGGCCGATCAGATACGCAGTATTTT. It is translated as CATSINRGGRSDTQYF. The chain uses TRBV15 and TRBJ2-3; 8 positions match TRBD2. In germline, CDR1 is LNHNV, CDR2 YYDKDF (reference sequence). With V trimmed by 4 bases and J by 4 bases, 10 bases remained unmatched. The CDR3 totals 16 residues.